Below, 11 T cell receptor beta chains from the same sample are listed, as sequenced in a study of shared clonotypes between healthy human individuals. Naive CD8 cells, CD45RO-negative and positively selected for CCR7, excluded terminally differentiated effector memory CD45RA+ cells. The repertoire was sequenced with immunoSEQ multiplex PCR; TCRdb's copy has only in-frame clones and lacks some. The top ten clones hold approximately 0.1% of a sample with some 630,000 clones, about 95% of them seen once. Sequencing input: naive CD8+ T cells sorted from blood. All receptors derive from a woman in her thirties in good health.

The V and J genes are TRBV11-2 and TRBJ2-7; possible D gene TRBD1, 6 bases. V was cut by 5 bases and J by 5 bases, with 19 bases left in between. Germline assignment: CDR1 SGHAT and CDR2 FQNNGV. This CDR3 has 15 residues. CDR3: CASSITGNFADEQYF. CDR3 sequence (DNA): TGTGCCAGCAGCATCACAGGGAATTTTGCCGACGAGCAGTACTTC.

The chain joins TRBV30 to TRBJ1-2; no definite D call. CDR3 length equals 12 residues. Germline CDR1 is GTSNPN and CDR2 is SVGIG (reference sequence). The germline V and J ends were trimmed by 2 bases and 1 base, with 5 bases remaining between them. This CDR3 is CAWSLDNYGYTF. The CDR3 DNA reads TGTGCCTGGAGTTTGGATAACTATGGCTACACCTTC.

The chain recombines TRBV14 with TRBJ2-1; D call uncertain. Germline V CDR1 and CDR2: SGHDN, FVKESK. The V gene lost 4 bases and the J gene lost 8 bases, with 9 bases spanning the gap. This CDR3 is built from 12 residues. In nucleotides, the CDR3 is TGTGCCAGCAGCCCTACCGGGTATGAGCAGTTCTTC. Protein sequence: CASSPTGYEQFF.

This clone was picked up one time. The chain has TRBV19 and TRBJ1-2; 7 nucleotides line up with TRBD1. CDR1 is LNHDA, CDR2 SQIVND, per germline (reference sequence). The CDR3 is 14 amino acids. Trimming cost V 5 bases and J 4 bases; bases outside gene matches: 7. The CDR3 here is CASSQGVSGYGYTF. The CDR3 DNA is TGTGCCAGTAGTCAGGGGGTATCCGGCTATGGCTACACCTTC.

This chain uses TRBV29-1 with TRBJ1-1; D is uncertain. V lost 3 bases and J lost 5, with 7 bases in between. The CDR3 has 11 amino acids. Germline CDR1 reads SQVTM; CDR2 reads ANQGSEA. The DNA for the CDR3 is TGCAGCGTTGATCCTGGGACTGAAGCTTTCTTT. This gives the protein CSVDPGTEAFF. Filled out from reference TRBV29-1 and TRBJ1-1, the complete variable domain reads SAVISQKPSRDICQRGTSLTIQCQVDSQVTMMFWYRQQPGQSLTLIATANQGSEATYESGFVIDKFPISRPNLTFSTLTVSNMSPEDSSIYLCSVDPGTEAFFGQGTRLTVV.

In regard to this clone: Other DNA variants within this sample encode the same CDR3. J is TRBJ2-7 and V is TRBV27; 9 bases align to TRBD1. The V segment lost 5 bases and the J segment 3 bases; nucleotides outside the gene matches: 5. The CDR3 covers 14 residues. Looked up from germline, CDR1 is MNHEY and CDR2 is SMNVEV (reference sequence). As DNA, the CDR3 is TGTGCCAGCAGTACCGGGACAGGGTACTACGAGCAGTACTTC. Its protein is CASSTGTGYYEQYF.

This chain connects TRBV6-1 to TRBJ1-1, with TRBD1 identical over 7 bases. Germline-derived CDR1 and CDR2 are MNHNS and SASEGT. The CDR3 totals 12 residues. The junction had 10 bases not matched to a gene; V was cut back by 7 bases and J by 11 bases. CDR3: CASNDLRGSAFF. Written as DNA, the CDR3 is TGTGCCAGCAATGACCTCAGGGGGAGTGCTTTCTTT.

This sequence joins TRBV27 and TRBJ2-7; D gene uncertain. The ends were cut back, 5 bases at V and 5 bases at J, with 16 bases in the middle. In germline, CDR1 is MNHEY, CDR2 SMNVEV (reference sequence). The CDR3 sequence is 14 residues long. The CDR3 here is CASSPRAKAHEQYF. The CDR3 region has the DNA TGTGCCAGCAGTCCCCGCGCTAAGGCCCACGAGCAGTACTTC.

This chain connects TRBV7-3 to TRBJ2-3, with TRBD2 matching 8 bases. Germline V gene lookup returns CDR1 SGHTA and CDR2 FQGTGA. The CDR3 length is 13 residues. The ends lost 5 bases at V and 4 bases at J; junction bases unmatched: 2. The CDR3 protein is CASSREGSDTQYF. The CDR3 bases are TGTGCCAGCAGCCGGGAGGGATCAGATACGCAGTATTTT. The entire variable domain, with the rest obtained from reference TRBV7-3 and TRBJ2-3, is as follows: GAGVSQTPSNKVTEKGKYVELRCDPISGHTALYWYRQSLGQGPEFLIYFQGTGAADDSGLPNDRFFAVRPEGSVSTLKIQRTERGDSAVYLCASSREGSDTQYFGPGTRLTVL.

The chain carries TRBV2 and TRBJ1-5, with 7 bases aligning to TRBD1. The V gene end was trimmed by 9 bases and the J gene end by 4 bases; junction bases not matched to a gene: 12. The CDR3 runs 15 residues. CDR1 is SNHLY and CDR2 is FYNNEI in the germline V gene. CDR3 loop: CASLQGGSRNQPQHF. CDR3 bases: TGTGCCAGTCTTCAGGGGGGGTCGAGGAATCAGCCCCAGCATTTT.

Of note for this clone: Other DNA sequences in this specimen translate into the identical CDR3. The chain combines TRBV11-2 with TRBJ2-1; 15 bases are shared with TRBD2. Per germline, CDR1 SGHAT and CDR2 FQNNGV. V shed 5 bases and J 2 bases; nucleotides not matched to a gene: 1. The CDR3 is 16 residues long. CDR3 loop: CASSGTSGRTYNEQFF. The CDR3 DNA is TGTGCCAGCAGCGGGACTAGCGGGAGGACCTACAATGAGCAGTTCTTC. Supplemented by reference TRBV11-2 and TRBJ2-1, the full variable domain reads EAGVAQSPRYKIIEKRQSVAFWCNPISGHATLYWYQQILGQGPKLLIQFQNNGVVDDSQLPKDRFSAERLKGVDSTLKIQPAKLEDSAVYLCASSGTSGRTYNEQFFGPGTRLTVL.